The T cell receptor (beta chain) described here comes from a study of blood T cell repertoires in COVID-19. Study context: Acute and convalescent COVID-19 specimens originated in the United States, Italy and Spain.

The assay was immunoSEQ multiplex PCR, and TCRdb's table has in-frame clones only and misses some. The profile covers about 130,000 clones, with about 79% appearing a single time and roughly 9.2% taken by the ten largest. Cohorts were determined from participant-reported clinical history. Cohort 3 donors were reported recovered after two negative PCRs, clearance, or symptom resolution. Looked up from germline, CDR1 is MNHEY and CDR2 is SVGAGI. The CDR3 loop spans 13 amino acids. The V segment lost 6 bases and the J segment 3 bases; nucleotides outside the gene matches: 1. This clone was detected only a few times.

Sequences were obtained from PBMCs or T cells enriched from blood (not recorded which). This clonotype was obtained from a man aged 45-60 years who had recovered from COVID-19. This chain connects TRBV6-5 to TRBJ1-3, with 8 bases that match TRBD1. CDR3 nucleotide sequence: TGTGCCAGCAGAGGGACAGGTGGAAACACCATATATTTT. Its translation: CASRGTGGNTIYF.